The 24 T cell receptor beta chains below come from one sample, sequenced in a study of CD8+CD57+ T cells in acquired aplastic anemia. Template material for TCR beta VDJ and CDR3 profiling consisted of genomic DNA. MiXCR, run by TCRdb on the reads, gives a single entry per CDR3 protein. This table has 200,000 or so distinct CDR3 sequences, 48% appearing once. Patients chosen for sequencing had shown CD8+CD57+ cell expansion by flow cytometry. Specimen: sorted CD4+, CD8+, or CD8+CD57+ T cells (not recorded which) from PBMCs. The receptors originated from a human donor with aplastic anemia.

The CDR3 is CASNPPNNEQFF. The CDR3 DNA reads TGTGCCAGCAACCCTCCTAACAATGAGCAGTTCTTC. This chain connects TRBV7-9 to TRBJ2-1; D remains ambiguous. V lost 7 bases, J lost 5 bases, and 9 bases lay in between. Germline loops: CDR1 SEHNR, CDR2 FQNEAQ (reference sequence). The length of the CDR3 is 12 residues.

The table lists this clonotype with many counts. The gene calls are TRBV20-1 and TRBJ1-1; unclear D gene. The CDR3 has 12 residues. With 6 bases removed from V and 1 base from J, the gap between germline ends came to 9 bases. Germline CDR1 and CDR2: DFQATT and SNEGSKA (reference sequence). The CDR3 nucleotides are TGCAGTGCGCTTCGGGGGAACACTGAAGCTTTCTTT. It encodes CSALRGNTEAFF.

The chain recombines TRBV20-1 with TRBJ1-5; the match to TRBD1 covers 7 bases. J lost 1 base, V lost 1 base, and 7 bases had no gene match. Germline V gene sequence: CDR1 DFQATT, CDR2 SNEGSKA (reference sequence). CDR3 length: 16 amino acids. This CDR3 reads CSARVRGRGSNQPQHF. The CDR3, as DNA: TGCAGTGCTAGAGTAAGGGGGCGCGGGAGCAATCAGCCCCAGCATTTT.

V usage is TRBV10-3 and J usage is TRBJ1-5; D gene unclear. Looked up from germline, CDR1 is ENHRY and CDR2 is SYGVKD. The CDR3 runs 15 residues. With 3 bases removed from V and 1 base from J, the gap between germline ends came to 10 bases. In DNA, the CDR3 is TGTGCCATCAGTGAAGAGGGTTTGAGCAATCAGCCCCAGCATTTT. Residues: CAISEEGLSNQPQHF.

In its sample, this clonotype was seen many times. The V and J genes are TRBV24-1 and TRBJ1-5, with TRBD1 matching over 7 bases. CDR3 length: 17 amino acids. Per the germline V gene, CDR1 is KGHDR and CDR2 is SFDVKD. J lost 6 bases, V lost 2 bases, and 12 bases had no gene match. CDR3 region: CATSDSGGPNFVQPQHF. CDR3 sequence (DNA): TGTGCCACCAGTGATTCAGGGGGGCCTAATTTCGTTCAGCCCCAGCATTTT.

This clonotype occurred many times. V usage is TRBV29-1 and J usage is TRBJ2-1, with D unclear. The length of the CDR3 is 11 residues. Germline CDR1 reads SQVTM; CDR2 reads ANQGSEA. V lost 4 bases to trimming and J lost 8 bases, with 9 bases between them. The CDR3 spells CSVAPTYEQFF. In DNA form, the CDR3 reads TGCAGCGTTGCCCCGACTTATGAGCAGTTCTTC.

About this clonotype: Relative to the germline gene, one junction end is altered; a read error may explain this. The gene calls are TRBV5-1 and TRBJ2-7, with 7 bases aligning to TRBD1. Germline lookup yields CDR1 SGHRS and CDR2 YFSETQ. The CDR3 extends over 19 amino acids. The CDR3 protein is CASSSTYSPNRGWPYEQCF. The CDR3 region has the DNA TGCGCCAGCAGCTCGACCTACTCCCCCAACAGGGGATGGCCATACGAGCAGTGCTTC.

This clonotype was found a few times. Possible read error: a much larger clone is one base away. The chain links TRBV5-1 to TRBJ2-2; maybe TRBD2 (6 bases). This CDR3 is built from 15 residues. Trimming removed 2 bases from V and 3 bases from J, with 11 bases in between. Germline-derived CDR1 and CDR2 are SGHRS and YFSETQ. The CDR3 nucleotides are TGCGCCAGCAGCTTCTCGGGGGAGCACACCGGGGAGCTGTTTTTT. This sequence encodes CASSFSGEHTGELFF.

CDR3 sequence: CASSFGTGFHEQYF. CDR3 nucleotide sequence: TGCGCCAGCAGCTTCGGGACAGGGTTCCACGAGCAGTACTTC. The chain is built from TRBV5-1 and TRBJ2-7, with 9 bases fitting TRBD1. This CDR3 spans 14 amino acids. J was trimmed by 5 bases and V by 2 bases; bases with no gene match: 5. In germline, CDR1 is SGHRS, CDR2 YFSETQ.

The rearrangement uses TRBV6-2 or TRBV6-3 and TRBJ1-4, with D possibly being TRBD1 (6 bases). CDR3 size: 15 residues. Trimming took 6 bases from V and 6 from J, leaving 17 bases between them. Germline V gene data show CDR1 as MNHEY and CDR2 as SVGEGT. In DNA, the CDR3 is TGTGCCAGCAGCCACCACCGGGACACAGATGAAAAACTGTTTTTT. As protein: CASSHHRDTDEKLFF.

As DNA, the CDR3 is TGCAGTGCGGCTCTGAGCTCCTACGAGCAGTACTTC. Translation gives CSAALSSYEQYF. The chain recombines TRBV20-1 with TRBJ2-7, with unresolved D. Germline CDR1 is DFQATT and CDR2 is SNEGSKA (reference sequence). This CDR3 has 12 amino acids. Between the trimmed V and J ends, which lost 6 bases and 0 bases, there was a span of 9 bases.

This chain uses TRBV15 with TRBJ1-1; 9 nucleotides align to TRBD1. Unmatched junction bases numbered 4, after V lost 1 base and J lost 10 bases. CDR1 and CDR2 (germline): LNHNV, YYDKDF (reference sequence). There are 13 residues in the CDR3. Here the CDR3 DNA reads TGTGCCACCAGCAGAGGGGACAGGGAGGGAGCTTTCTTT. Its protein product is CATSRGDREGAFF.

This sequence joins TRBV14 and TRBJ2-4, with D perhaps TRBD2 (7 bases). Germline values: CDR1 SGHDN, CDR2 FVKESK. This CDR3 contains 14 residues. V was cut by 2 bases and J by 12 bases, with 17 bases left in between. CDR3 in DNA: TGTGCCAGCAGCCAAAGCGGGAAGGGGGGCACTCAGTACTTC. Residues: CASSQSGKGGTQYF. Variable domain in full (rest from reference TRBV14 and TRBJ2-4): EAGVTQFPSHSVIEKGQTVTLRCDPISGHDNLYWYRRVMGKEIKFLLHFVKESKQDESGMPNNRFLAERTGGTYSTLKVQPAELEDSGVYFCASSQSGKGGTQYFGAGTRLSVL.

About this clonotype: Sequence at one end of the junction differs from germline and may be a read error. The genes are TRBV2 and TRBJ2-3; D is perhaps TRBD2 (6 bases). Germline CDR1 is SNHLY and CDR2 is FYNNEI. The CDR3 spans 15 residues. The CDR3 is CATSDSRDDTDTQYF. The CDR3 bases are TGTGCCACCAGTGATTCGCGGGACGACACAGATACGCAGTATTTT.

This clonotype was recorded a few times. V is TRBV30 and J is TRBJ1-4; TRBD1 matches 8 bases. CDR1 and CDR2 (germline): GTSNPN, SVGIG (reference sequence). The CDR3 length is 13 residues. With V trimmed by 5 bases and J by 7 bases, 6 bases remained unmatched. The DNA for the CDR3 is TGTGCCTGGGCCAGGGGGACAGGTGAAAAACTGTTTTTT. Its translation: CAWARGTGEKLFF.

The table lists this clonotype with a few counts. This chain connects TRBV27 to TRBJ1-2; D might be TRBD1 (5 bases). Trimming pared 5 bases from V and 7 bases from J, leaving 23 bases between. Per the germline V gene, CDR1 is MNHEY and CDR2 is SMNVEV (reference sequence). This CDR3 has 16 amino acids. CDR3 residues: CASSQGGGTFVFGYTF. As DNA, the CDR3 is TGTGCCAGCAGTCAAGGCGGAGGGACGTTTGTTTTTGGCTACACCTTC.

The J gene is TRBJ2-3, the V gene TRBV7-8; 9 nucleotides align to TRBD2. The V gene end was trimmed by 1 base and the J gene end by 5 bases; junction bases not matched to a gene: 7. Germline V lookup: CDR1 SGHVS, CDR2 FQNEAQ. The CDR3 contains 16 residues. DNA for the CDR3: TGTGCCAGCAGCTTAGGGACTAGCGTCGGTGGAGATACGCAGTATTTT. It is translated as CASSLGTSVGGDTQYF.

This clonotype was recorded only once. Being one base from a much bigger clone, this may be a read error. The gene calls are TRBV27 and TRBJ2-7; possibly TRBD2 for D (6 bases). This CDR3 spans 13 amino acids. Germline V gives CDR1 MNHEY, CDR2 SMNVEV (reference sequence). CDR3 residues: CASSSPGSNERYF. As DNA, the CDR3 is TGTGCCAGCAGCTCTCCCGGGAGCAACGAGCGGTACTTC.

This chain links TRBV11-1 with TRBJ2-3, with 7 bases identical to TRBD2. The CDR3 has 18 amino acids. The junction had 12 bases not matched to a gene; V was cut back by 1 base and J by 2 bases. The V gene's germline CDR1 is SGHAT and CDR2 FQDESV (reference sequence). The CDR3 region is CASSLVARGREDTDTQYF. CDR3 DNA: TGTGCCAGCAGCTTAGTAGCGCGAGGGAGGGAGGACACAGATACGCAGTATTTT.

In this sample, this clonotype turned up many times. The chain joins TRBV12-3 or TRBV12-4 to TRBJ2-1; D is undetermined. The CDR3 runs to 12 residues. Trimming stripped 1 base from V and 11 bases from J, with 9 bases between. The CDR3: CASSLGVGQQFF. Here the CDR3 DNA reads TGTGCCAGCAGTTTAGGAGTTGGTCAGCAGTTCTTC.

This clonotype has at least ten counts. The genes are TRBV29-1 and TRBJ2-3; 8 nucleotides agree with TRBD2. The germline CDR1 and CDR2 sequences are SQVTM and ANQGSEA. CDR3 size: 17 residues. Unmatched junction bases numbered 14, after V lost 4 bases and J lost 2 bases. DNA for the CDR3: TGCAGCGTTGTACGGAGCGGGAGTCCCACTTACACAGATACGCAGTATTTT. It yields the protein CSVVRSGSPTYTDTQYF.

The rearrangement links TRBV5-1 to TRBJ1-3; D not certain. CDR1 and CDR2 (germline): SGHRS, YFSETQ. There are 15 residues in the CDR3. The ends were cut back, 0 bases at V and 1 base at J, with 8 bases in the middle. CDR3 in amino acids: CASSLDAGSGNTIYF. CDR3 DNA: TGCGCCAGCAGCTTGGACGCGGGATCTGGAAACACCATATATTTT.

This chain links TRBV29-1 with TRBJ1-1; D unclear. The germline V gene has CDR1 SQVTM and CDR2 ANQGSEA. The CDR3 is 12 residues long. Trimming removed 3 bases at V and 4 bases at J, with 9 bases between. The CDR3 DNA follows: TGCAGCGTTGACCAGGCGGGCACTGAAGCTTTCTTT. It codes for CSVDQAGTEAFF.

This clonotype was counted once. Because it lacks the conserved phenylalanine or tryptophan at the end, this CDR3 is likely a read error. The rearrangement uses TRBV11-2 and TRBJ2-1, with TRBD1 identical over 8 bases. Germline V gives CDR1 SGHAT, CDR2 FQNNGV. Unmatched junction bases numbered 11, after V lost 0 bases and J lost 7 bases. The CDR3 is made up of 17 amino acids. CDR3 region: CASSLEPLTGAKNEQFL. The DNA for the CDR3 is TGTGCCAGCAGCTTAGAACCCTTGACAGGGGCGAAGAATGAGCAGTTCCTC.